This T cell receptor beta chain was observed in a study of low-dose radiotherapy and immunotherapy resistance in tumors. CDR3 size: 15 residues. Germline V gene lookup returns CDR1 SGHRS and CDR2 YFSETQ. Priming of first-strand cDNA relied on TRAV- and TRBV-specific primers (covering alpha and beta chains). A constant-region primer paired with the V-primer adapter amplified TCRs over about 20 PCR cycles. TCRdb re-called the reads through MiXCR, storing one row per CDR3 protein. Altogether around 68,000 distinct CDR3 sequences are present, 26% being singletons, with the ten largest covering roughly 7%. With regard to this clonotype: Given a far larger clone just one base away, this is likely a sequencing read error.

Sample time point: before trial treatment. This clonotype was obtained from a male donor with rectosigmoid adenocarcinoma. The source material was PBMCs, sampled before treatment. The chain recombines TRBV5-1 with TRBJ1-1, with 7 bases identical to TRBD1. The CDR3 loop reads CASSLEGATNTEAFF. As DNA, the CDR3 is TGTGCCAGCAGCCTGGAGGGGGCTACGAACACTGAAGCTTTCTTT.